This T cell receptor beta chain was recorded in a study of OX40 agonist ivuxolimab in advanced cancers. Study context: Ivuxolimab was administered intravenously to patients at 0.01 to 10 mg/kg every 2 weeks. Study-level findings and limits: It was not determined which antigens were specifically recognized by the peripheral T cells that had undergone clonal expansion.

Concerning this clone: Its antigen is currently unknown.

The CDR3 is made up of 17 amino acids. Trimming shortened V by 4 bases and J by 0 bases, and 16 bases separated the two germline ends. CDR1 and CDR2 from the germline V gene are KGHSH and LQKENI. Exclusion applied to patients with autoimmune disease history or systemic immunosuppression. With baseline, cycle 4 day 1, and cycle 7 day 1 as timepoints, blood was sampled. TCRdb keeps only in-frame clones here, not all; method: immunoSEQ multiplex PCR. The sample consists of 90,000 to 100,000 clones, about nine tenths of them appearing once. The receptor's source is an adult with an advanced solid tumor such as melanoma, head and neck, liver or kidney cancer. This chain links TRBV18 with TRBJ1-3; D call uncertain. The starting material was CD4+ or CD8+ T cells sorted from blood, obtained in a trial of the OX40 agonist ivuxolimab. CDR3 DNA: TGTGCCAGCTCACAACAAGACCCGTCACTCTCTGGAAACACCATATATTTT. The encoded protein is CASSQQDPSLSGNTIYF.